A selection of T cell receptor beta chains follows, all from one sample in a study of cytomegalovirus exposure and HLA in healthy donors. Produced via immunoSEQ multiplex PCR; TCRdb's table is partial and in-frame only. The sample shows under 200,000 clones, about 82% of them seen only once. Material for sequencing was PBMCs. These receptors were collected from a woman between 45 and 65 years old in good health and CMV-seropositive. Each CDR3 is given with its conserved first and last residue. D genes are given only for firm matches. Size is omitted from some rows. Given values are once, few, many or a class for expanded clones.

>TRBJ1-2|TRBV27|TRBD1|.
CASSITGGGGGYGYTF
TGTGCCAGCAGTATAACAGGGGGCGGAGGGGGCTATGGCTACACCTTC
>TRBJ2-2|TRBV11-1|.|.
CASSSRLTGELFF
TGTGCCAGCAGCTCCAGACTCACCGGGGAGCTGTTTTTT
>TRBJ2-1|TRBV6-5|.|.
CASSYTRTGYNEQFF
TGTGCCAGCAGTTACACGCGTACGGGGTACAATGAGCAGTTCTTC
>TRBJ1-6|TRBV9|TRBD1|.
CASSVDPGQGLVHF
TGTGCCAGCAGCGTAGATCCGGGACAGGGTTTGGTCCACTTT
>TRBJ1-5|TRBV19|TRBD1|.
CASSWDSRMNNQPQHF
TGTGCCAGTAGTTGGGACAGCCGTATGAACAATCAGCCCCAGCATTTT
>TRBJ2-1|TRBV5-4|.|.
CASSPGTLPRGEQFF
TGTGCCAGCAGCCCCGGGACTCTTCCTAGGGGTGAGCAGTTCTTC
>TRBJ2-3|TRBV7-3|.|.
CSSSLGLSTDTQYF
TGTTCCAGCAGCTTAGGACTGAGCACAGATACGCAGTATTTT
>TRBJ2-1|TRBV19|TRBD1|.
CARQGSSYNEQFF
TGTGCCAGACAGGGGAGCTCCTACAATGAGCAGTTCTTC
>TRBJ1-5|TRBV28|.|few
CASSLGSLRISNQPQHF
TGTGCCAGCAGTTTGGGCAGCCTACGTATAAGCAATCAGCCCCAGCATTTT
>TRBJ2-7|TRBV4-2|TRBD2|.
CASSHRNGGRGYEQYF
TGTGCCAGCAGCCATCGGAACGGCGGGAGAGGGTACGAGCAGTACTTC
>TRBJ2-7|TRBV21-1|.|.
CASSIKGTPYEQYF
TGTGCCAGCAGCATTAAAGGGACACCCTACGAGCAGTACTTC
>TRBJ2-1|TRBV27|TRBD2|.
CASSPALAGGPSSYNEQFF
TGTGCCAGCAGTCCGGCACTAGCGGGGGGGCCAAGCTCCTACAATGAGCAGTTCTTC
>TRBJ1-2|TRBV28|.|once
CASRGVTEGYTF
TGTGCCAGCAGAGGGGTCACGGAAGGCTACACCTTC
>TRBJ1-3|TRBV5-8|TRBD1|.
CASSRDRGSGNTIYF
TGTGCCAGCAGCCGGGACAGGGGGTCTGGAAACACCATATATTTT
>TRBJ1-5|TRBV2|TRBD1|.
CASTLTGGQPQHF
TGTGCCAGTACCTTGACAGGGGGTCAGCCCCAGCATTTT
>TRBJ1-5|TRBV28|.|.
CASSSDSNQPQHF
TGTGCCAGCAGTTCAGATAGCAATCAGCCCCAGCATTTT
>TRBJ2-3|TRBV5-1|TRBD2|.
CASSFLTGGTDTQYF
TGCGCCAGCAGCTTCCTCACGGGGGGGACAGATACGCAGTATTTT
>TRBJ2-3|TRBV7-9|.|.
CASSLEGTADTQYF
TGTGCCAGCAGCTTAGAGGGGACTGCAGATACGCAGTATTTT
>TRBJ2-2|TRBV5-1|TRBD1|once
CASFDRGNTGELFF
TGCGCCAGCTTCGACAGGGGGAACACCGGGGAGCTGTTTTTT
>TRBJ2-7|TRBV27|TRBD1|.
CASGDRVGYEQYF
TGTGCCAGCGGCGACAGGGTTGGCTACGAGCAGTACTTC
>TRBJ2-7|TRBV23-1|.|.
CASRGLDVSGTYEQYF
TGCGCCAGCAGAGGTTTAGATGTGAGCGGAACCTACGAGCAGTACTTC
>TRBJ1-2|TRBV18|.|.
CASSPSFVQLANYGYTF
TGTGCCAGCTCACCCTCCTTCGTACAGTTAGCTAACTATGGCTACACCTTC
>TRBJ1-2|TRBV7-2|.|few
CASSLARGSLYYGYTF
TGTGCCAGCAGCTTAGCCCGGGGTAGCCTATACTATGGCTACACCTTC
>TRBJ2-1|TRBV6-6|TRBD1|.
CASSYGQGASEQFF
TGTGCCAGCAGTTACGGACAGGGGGCGAGTGAGCAGTTCTTC
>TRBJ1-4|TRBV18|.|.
CASSLDSNEKLFF
TGTGCCAGCTCCTTAGACAGTAATGAAAAACTGTTTTTT
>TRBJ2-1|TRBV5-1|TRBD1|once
CASSTRTGGSYNEQFF
TGCGCCAGCAGCACCCGGACAGGGGGCTCCTACAATGAGCAGTTCTTC
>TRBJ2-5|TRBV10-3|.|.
CAISESSDSQETQYF
TGTGCCATCAGTGAGTCGTCGGACAGCCAAGAGACCCAGTACTTC
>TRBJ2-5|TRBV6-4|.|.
CAKPRGKETQYF
TGTGCCAAACCCAGGGGTAAAGAGACCCAGTACTTC
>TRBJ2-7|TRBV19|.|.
CASSKLAGYEQYF
TGTGCCAGTAGTAAACTAGCCGGGTACGAGCAGTACTTC
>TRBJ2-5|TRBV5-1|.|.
CASSLSLIVRTEVIQETQYF
TGCGCCAGCAGCTTGTCCCTAATCGTTCGGACAGAGGTAATCCAAGAGACCCAGTACTTC
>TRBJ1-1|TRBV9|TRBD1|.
CASSVGDRLKAFF
TGTGCCAGCAGCGTAGGGGACAGACTAAAAGCTTTCTTT
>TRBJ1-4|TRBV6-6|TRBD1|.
CASSDPTGIIEKLFF
TGTGCCAGCAGTGACCCGACAGGGATTATCGAAAAACTGTTTTTT
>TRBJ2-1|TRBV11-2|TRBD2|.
CASSLERGGYEQFF
TGTGCCAGCAGTTTAGAGCGGGGGGGGTATGAGCAGTTCTTC
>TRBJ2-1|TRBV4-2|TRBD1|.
CASSQGQGVGDEQFF
TGTGCCAGCAGCCAAGGACAGGGGGTAGGGGATGAGCAGTTCTTC
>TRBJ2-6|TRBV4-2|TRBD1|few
CASSSPPGTALSGANVLTF
TGTGCCAGCAGCTCCCCCCCCGGGACAGCCCTCTCTGGGGCCAACGTCCTGACTTTC
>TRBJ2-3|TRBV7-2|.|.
CASSYLLGGRDTQYF
TGTGCCAGCAGCTACCTTCTAGGGGGAAGAGATACGCAGTATTTT
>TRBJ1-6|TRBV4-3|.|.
CASSHVWKGDNSPLHF
TGCGCCAGCAGCCATGTATGGAAGGGGGATAATTCACCCCTCCACTTT
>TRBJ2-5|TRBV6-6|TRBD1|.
CSVRGTGERETQYF
TGCTCCGTCCGGGGGACAGGGGAGAGGGAGACCCAGTACTTC
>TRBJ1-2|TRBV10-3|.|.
CAIVGQGNYGYTF
TGTGCCATCGTCGGGCAGGGAAACTATGGCTACACCTTC
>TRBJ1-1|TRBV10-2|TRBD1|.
CASSEQQGASTEAFF
TGCGCCAGCAGTGAACAACAGGGGGCAAGCACTGAAGCTTTCTTT
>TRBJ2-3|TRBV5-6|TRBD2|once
CASSPGGGGAGGTQYF
TGTGCCAGCAGCCCGGGGGGCGGGGGGGCGGGCGGTACGCAGTATTTT
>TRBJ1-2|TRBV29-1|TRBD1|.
CSAGDRENYGYTF
TGCAGCGCGGGGGACAGGGAAAACTATGGCTACACCTTC
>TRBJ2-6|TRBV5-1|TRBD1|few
CASSLNFPGQGYSGANVLTF
TGCGCCAGCAGCCTAAATTTCCCCGGACAGGGATACTCTGGGGCCAACGTCCTGACTTTC
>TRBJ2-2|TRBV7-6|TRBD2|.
CASSLVQAGGTGELFF
TGTGCCAGCAGCTTAGTTCAGGCGGGGGGCACCGGGGAGCTGTTTTTT
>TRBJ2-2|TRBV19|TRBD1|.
CASSQPGGTGELFF
TGTGCCAGTAGCCAACCAGGGGGCACCGGGGAGCTGTTTTTT
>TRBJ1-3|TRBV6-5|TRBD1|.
CASRQGGSGNTIYF
TGTGCCAGCAGGCAAGGGGGCTCCGGAAACACCATATATTTT
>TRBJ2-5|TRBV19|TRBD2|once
CASSKVGGRSQETQYF
TGTGCCAGTAGTAAGGTCGGCGGGAGGAGCCAAGAGACCCAGTACTTC
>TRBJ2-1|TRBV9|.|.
CASSLGGFRSYNEQFF
TGTGCCAGCAGCTTGGGGGGATTCCGCTCCTACAATGAGCAGTTCTTC
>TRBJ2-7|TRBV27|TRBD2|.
CASSLISGSGRGFYEQYF
TGTGCCAGCAGTTTGATTAGCGGGAGCGGTCGGGGGTTCTACGAGCAGTACTTC
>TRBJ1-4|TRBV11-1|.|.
CASSSQGEKLFF
TGTGCCAGCAGCTCACAGGGAGAAAAACTGTTTTTT
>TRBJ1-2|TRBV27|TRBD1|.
CASSPGQLYGYTF
TGTGCCAGCAGTCCGGGACAGCTGTATGGCTACACCTTC
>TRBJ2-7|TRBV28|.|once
CASSYSDRPANYEQYF
TGTGCCAGCAGTTACTCCGACAGACCCGCCAACTACGAGCAGTACTTC
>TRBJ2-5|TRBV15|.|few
CATSRAGGETQYF
TGTGCCACCAGCAGAGCCGGGGGAGAGACCCAGTACTTC
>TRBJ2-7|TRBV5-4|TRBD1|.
CASNTGPRDRGFYEQYF
TGTGCCAGCAACACTGGTCCGCGGGACAGGGGGTTCTACGAGCAGTACTTC
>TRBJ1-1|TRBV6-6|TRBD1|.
CASSYSEDRAEAFF
TGTGCCAGCAGTTACTCCGAAGACAGGGCTGAAGCTTTCTTT
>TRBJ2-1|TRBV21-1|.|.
CASSMDRVYNEQFF
TGTGCCAGCAGCATGGACAGGGTTTACAATGAGCAGTTCTTC
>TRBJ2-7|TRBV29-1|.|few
CSASSYEQYF
TGCAGCGCGAGCTCCTACGAGCAGTACTTC
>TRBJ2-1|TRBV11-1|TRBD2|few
CASSSSREVNEQFF
TGTGCCAGCAGCAGCTCTCGGGAGGTCAATGAGCAGTTCTTC
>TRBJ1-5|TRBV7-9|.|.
CSSSPEPGRFGNQPQHF
TGTTCCAGCAGCCCCGAGCCAGGGAGGTTTGGAAATCAGCCCCAGCATTTT
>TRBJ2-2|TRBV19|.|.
CASSIRSQTNTGELFF
TGTGCCAGTAGTATTCGGAGTCAGACGAACACCGGGGAGCTGTTTTTT